The 13 T cell receptor beta chains below were found in one sample sequenced in a study of CD8 T cells in Susac syndrome. Random hexamers were used to reverse transcribe about 0.45 to 1 ug of RNA. MiXCR, run by TCRdb on the immunoSEQ multiplex PCR reads, gives a single entry per CDR3 protein. Of about 130,000 distinct CDR3 sequences listed, around nine tenths are singletons. Sequenced material: CD8+ T cells from PBMCs. Receptors were obtained from a human donor with multiple sclerosis.

The chain couples TRBV30 to TRBJ2-5; TRBD2 aligns across 12 bases. The CDR3 sequence is 16 residues long. The germline gives CDR1 GTSNPN, CDR2 SVGIG (reference sequence). V lost 5 bases and J lost 4; bases outside the gene matches: 11. CDR3 sequence reads: CAWDNGLAGLLETQYF. In DNA, the CDR3 is TGTGCCTGGGATAACGGACTAGCGGGATTGCTAGAGACCCAGTACTTC.

The chain is built from TRBV27 and TRBJ2-7; maybe TRBD2 (6 bases). Germline V gene lookup returns CDR1 MNHEY and CDR2 SMNVEV (reference sequence). The CDR3 sequence is 14 residues long. The ends were cut back, 3 bases at V and 2 bases at J, with 11 bases in the middle. The CDR3 DNA reads TGTGCCAGCAGTTTTGCGACGGGGGCCTACGAGCAGTACTTC. Translating it yields CASSFATGAYEQYF.

The genes are TRBV29-1 and TRBJ2-2; D is undetermined. The germline CDR1 and CDR2 sequences are SQVTM and ANQGSEA. This CDR3 has 11 residues. V lost 7 bases and J lost 3, with 6 bases in between. CDR3 nucleotide sequence: TGCAGCGCCGAAGACACCGGGGAGCTGTTTTTT. This codes for CSAEDTGELFF.

The chain uses TRBV12-3 or TRBV12-4 and TRBJ1-5; D unresolved. The CDR3 sequence is 14 residues long. Between the trimmed V and J ends, which lost 4 bases and 7 bases, there was a span of 14 bases. Here the CDR3 reads CASSYGGNAQPQHF. The CDR3 bases are TGTGCCAGCAGTTACGGAGGGAACGCCCAGCCCCAGCATTTT.

The rearrangement links TRBV5-1 to TRBJ1-2, with TRBD1 matching over 7 bases. Unmatched junction bases numbered 8, after V lost 4 bases and J lost 8 bases. Germline CDR1 reads SGHRS; CDR2 reads YFSETQ. The CDR3 consists of 13 residues. DNA of the CDR3: TGCGCCAGCAGCGTAACAGGGGCCGTGGGCTACACCTTC. Translation gives CASSVTGAVGYTF.

The rearrangement joins TRBV27 to TRBJ1-5, with D uncertain. The CDR3 contains 12 residues. From germline, CDR1 is MNHEY and CDR2 SMNVEV (reference sequence). The V end lost 6 bases, the J end lost 6 bases, and 9 bases lay between the germline ends. CDR3 DNA: TGTGCCAGCAGCCCCCGTGGTCAGCCCCAGCATTTT. It codes for CASSPRGQPQHF.

CDR3 nucleotides: TGTGCCAGCAGCCTTGGACGGACACCTATCGAAGCTTTCTTT. The encoded protein is CASSLGRTPIEAFF. The chain is built from TRBV5-4 and TRBJ1-1, with D maybe TRBD1 (5 bases). Germline V gives CDR1 SGHNT, CDR2 YYREEE (reference sequence). V was trimmed by 4 bases and J by 8 bases, leaving 18 bases between them. The CDR3 loop spans 14 amino acids.

This clonotype has just one count. V is TRBV12-3 or TRBV12-4 and J is TRBJ1-4, with D unresolved. The germline V and J ends were trimmed by 1 base and 0 bases, with 9 bases remaining between them. The length of the CDR3 is 16 residues. In nucleotides, the CDR3 is TGTGCCAGCAGTTTAGGTTTCGGGGCAACTAATGAAAAACTGTTTTTT. It is translated as CASSLGFGATNEKLFF.

This clonotype was recorded only once. The V and J genes are TRBV9 and TRBJ2-7, with 7 positions matching TRBD1. Germline V gene sequence: CDR1 SGDLS, CDR2 YYNGEE. V shed 1 base, J shed 4 bases, and the junction held 2 bases outside the gene matches. CDR3 length: 13 amino acids. This chain's CDR3 is CASSVSGGYEQYF. The CDR3 DNA reads as TGTGCCAGCAGCGTATCAGGGGGATACGAGCAGTACTTC. The full variable domain, in which reference TRBV9 and TRBJ2-7 provide the parts outside the CDR3, is DSGVTQTPKHLITATGQRVTLRCSPRSGDLSVYWYQQSLDQGLQFLIQYYNGEERAKGNILERFSAQQFPDLHSELNLSSLELGDSALYFCASSVSGGYEQYFGPGTRLTVT.

V is TRBV5-6 and J is TRBJ2-2, with D uncertain. This CDR3 region has 16 residues. The germline gives CDR1 SGHDT, CDR2 YYEEEE. V lost 5 bases and J lost 7, with 21 bases in between. This chain's CDR3 is CASSQTPQAKVGELFF. CDR3 bases: TGTGCCAGCAGTCAAACCCCGCAAGCGAAGGTCGGGGAGCTGTTTTTT.

The chain joins TRBV20-1 to TRBJ1-1, with 9 bases fitting TRBD1. V shed 5 bases, J shed 7 bases, and the junction held 8 bases outside the gene matches. Germline assignment: CDR1 DFQATT and CDR2 SNEGSKA (reference sequence). The CDR3 length is 13 residues. The CDR3: CSAQGGQGVEAFF. The CDR3 coding sequence is TGCAGTGCTCAAGGGGGACAGGGAGTTGAAGCTTTCTTT.

V gene TRBV7-2 combines with J gene TRBJ2-1; 8 positions match TRBD1. The germline V gene encodes CDR1 SGHTA and CDR2 FQGNSA. The CDR3 is 15 residues long. V was clipped by 3 bases and J by 0 bases; unmatched bases: 1. The CDR3 loop reads CASSFTGGSYNEQFF. For the CDR3, the DNA is TGTGCCAGCAGCTTTACAGGGGGCTCCTACAATGAGCAGTTCTTC.

The rearrangement uses TRBV28 and TRBJ2-4, with D uncertain. Germline-derived CDR1 and CDR2 are MDHEN and SYDVKM. Trimming cost V 3 bases and J 6 bases, with 9 bases left between them. The length of the CDR3 is 13 residues. Written as DNA, the CDR3 is TGTGCCAGCAGTTTGTCTCCGGGAAACATTCAGTACTTC. Its protein product is CASSLSPGNIQYF. Using reference TRBV28 and TRBJ2-4 for the parts outside the CDR3, the full variable domain is DVKVTQSSRYLVKRTGEKVFLECVQDMDHENMFWYRQDPGLGLRLIYFSYDVKMKEKGDIPEGYSVSREKKERFSLILESASTNQTSMYLCASSLSPGNIQYFGAGTRLSVL.